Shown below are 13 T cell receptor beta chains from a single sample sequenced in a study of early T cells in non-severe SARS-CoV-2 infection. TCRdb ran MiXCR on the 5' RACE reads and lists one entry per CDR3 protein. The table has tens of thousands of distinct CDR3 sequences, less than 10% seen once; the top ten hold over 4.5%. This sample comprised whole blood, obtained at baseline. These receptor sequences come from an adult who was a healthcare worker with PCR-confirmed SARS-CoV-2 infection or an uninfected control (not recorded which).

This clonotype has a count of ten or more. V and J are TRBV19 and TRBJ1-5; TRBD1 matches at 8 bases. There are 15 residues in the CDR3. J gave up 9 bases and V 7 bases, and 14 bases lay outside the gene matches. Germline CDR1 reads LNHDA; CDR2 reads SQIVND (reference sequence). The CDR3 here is CASISTGGPWTPQHF. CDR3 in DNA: TGTGCCAGTATCAGTACAGGGGGGCCTTGGACGCCCCAGCATTTT.

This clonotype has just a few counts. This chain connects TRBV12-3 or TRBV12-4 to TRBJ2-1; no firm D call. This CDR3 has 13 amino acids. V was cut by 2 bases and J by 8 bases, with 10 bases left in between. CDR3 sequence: CASSLNPTDEQFF. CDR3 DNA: TGTGCCAGCAGTTTAAACCCCACCGATGAGCAGTTCTTC.

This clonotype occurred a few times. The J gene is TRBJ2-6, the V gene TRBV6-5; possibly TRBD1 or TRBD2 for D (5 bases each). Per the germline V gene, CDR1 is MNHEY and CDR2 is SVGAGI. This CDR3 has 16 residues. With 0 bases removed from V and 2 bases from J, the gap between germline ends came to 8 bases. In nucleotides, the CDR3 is TGTGCCAGCAGTTACTCCCTGGGACCTGGGGCCAACGTCCTGACTTTC. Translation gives CASSYSLGPGANVLTF.

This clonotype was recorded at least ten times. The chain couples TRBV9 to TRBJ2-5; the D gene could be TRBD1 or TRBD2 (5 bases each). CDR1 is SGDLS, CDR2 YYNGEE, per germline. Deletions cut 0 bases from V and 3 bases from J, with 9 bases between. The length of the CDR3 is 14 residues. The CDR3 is CASSVVGTKETQYF. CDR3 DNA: TGTGCCAGCAGCGTAGTCGGGACCAAAGAGACCCAGTACTTC.

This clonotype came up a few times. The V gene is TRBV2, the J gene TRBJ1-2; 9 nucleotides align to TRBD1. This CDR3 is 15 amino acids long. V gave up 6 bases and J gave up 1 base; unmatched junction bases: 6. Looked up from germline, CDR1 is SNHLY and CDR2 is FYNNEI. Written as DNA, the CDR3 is TGTGCCAGCAGAGACCCGGGACAGGGTAACTATGGCTACACCTTC. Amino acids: CASRDPGQGNYGYTF.

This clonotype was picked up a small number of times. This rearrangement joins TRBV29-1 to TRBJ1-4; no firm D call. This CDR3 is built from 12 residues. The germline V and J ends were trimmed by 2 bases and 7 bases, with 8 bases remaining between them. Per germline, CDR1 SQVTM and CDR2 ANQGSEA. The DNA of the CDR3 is TGCAGCGTTGAACTGGTGGGTGAAAAACTGTTTTTT. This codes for CSVELVGEKLFF.

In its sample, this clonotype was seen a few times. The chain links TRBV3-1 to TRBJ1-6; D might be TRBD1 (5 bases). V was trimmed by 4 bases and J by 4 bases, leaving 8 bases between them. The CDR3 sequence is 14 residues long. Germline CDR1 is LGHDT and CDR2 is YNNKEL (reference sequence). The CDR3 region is CASSPTAYNSPLHF. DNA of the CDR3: TGTGCCAGCAGCCCGACAGCTTATAATTCACCCCTCCACTTT.

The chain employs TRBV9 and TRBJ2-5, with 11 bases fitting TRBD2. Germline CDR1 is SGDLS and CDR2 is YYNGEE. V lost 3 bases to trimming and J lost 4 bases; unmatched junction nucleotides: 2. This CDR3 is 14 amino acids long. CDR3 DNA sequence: TGTGCCAGCAGCGGTAGCGGGGGGGCAGAGACCCAGTACTTC. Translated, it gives CASSGSGGAETQYF.

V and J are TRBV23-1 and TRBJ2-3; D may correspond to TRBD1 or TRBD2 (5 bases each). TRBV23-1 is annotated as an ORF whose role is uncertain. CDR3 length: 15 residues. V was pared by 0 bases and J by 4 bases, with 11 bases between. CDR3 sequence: CASSQSKGDADTQYF. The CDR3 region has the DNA TGCGCCAGCAGTCAATCAAAAGGGGACGCAGATACGCAGTATTTT.

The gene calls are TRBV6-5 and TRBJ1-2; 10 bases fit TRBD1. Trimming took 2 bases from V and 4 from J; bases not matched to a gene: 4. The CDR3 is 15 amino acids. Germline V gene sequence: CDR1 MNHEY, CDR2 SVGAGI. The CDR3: CASSYRQGATYGYTF. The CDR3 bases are TGTGCCAGCAGTTACAGACAGGGGGCTACCTATGGCTACACCTTC.

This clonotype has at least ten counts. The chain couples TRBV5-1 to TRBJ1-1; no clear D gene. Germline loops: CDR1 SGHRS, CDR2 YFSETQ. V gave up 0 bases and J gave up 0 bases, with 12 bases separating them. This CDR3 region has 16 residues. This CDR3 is CASSLGWQTMNTEAFF. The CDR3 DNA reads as TGCGCCAGCAGCTTGGGATGGCAGACCATGAACACTGAAGCTTTCTTT.

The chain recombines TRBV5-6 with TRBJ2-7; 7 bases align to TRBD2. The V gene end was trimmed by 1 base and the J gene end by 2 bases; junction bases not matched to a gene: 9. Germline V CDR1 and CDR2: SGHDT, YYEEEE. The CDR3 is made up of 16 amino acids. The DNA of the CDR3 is TGTGCCAGCAGCTTGCGGGTGGGAGGGCCGGCCTACGAGCAGTACTTC. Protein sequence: CASSLRVGGPAYEQYF.

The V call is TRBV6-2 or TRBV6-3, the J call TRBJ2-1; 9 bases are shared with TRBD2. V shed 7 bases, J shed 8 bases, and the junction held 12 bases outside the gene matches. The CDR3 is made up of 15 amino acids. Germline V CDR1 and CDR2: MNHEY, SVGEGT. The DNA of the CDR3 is TGTGCCAGCATTCCACCTGCGGGGGGGCCCGATGAGCAGTTCTTC. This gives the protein CASIPPAGGPDEQFF.